The 27 T cell receptor beta chains below come from one sample, sequenced in a study of Siglec-9 on CD8 T cells in melanoma. Measured with immunoSEQ multiplex PCR; TCRdb has only the in-frame clones, and not every one. The sample comprises some 39,000 clones, 80% to 85% of which are singletons, and under 2% rests with the top ten. The specimen sequenced was Siglec-9- CD8+ T cells sorted from blood. Source of these receptors: a human donor in good health.

The chain joins TRBV7-9 to TRBJ2-5; D is possibly TRBD1 (5 bases). Trimming removed 4 bases from V and 2 bases from J, with 11 bases in between. Germline V gives CDR1 SEHNR, CDR2 FQNEAQ (reference sequence). There are 14 residues in the CDR3. CDR3 loop: CASSSTGAQETQYF. In DNA form, the CDR3 reads TGTGCCAGCAGCTCAACAGGTGCACAAGAGACCCAGTACTTC. Full variable domain (outside the CDR3, taken from reference TRBV7-9 and TRBJ2-5): DTGVSQNPRHKITKRGQNVTFRCDPISEHNRLYWYRQTLGQGPEFLTYFQNEAQLEKSRLLSDRFSAERPKGSFSTLEIQRTEQGDSAMYLCASSSTGAQETQYFGPGTRLLVL.

The chain employs TRBV6-4 and TRBJ2-1, with 9 bases identical to TRBD2. With V trimmed by 3 bases and J by 8 bases, 8 bases remained unmatched. Looked up from germline, CDR1 is MRHNA and CDR2 is SNTAGT. This CDR3 is built from 15 residues. The CDR3 loop reads CASSDGGGGADEQFF. For the CDR3, the DNA is TGTGCCAGCAGTGATGGTGGCGGGGGGGCCGATGAGCAGTTCTTC.

This clone was counted a few times. The chain recombines TRBV5-1 with TRBJ1-1; D perhaps matches TRBD1 (5 bases). There are 14 residues in the CDR3. Trimming removed 3 bases from V and 0 bases from J, with 9 bases in between. CDR1 is SGHRS and CDR2 is YFSETQ in the germline V gene. CDR3 coding DNA: TGCGCCAGCAGCTACCAGGGAATGAACACTGAAGCTTTCTTT. It encodes CASSYQGMNTEAFF.

The chain has TRBV10-3 and TRBJ2-2; D is uncertain. The CDR3 runs 15 residues. Trimming cost V 4 bases and J 2 bases, with 11 bases left between them. Germline assignment: CDR1 ENHRY and CDR2 SYGVKD. The DNA for the CDR3 is TGTGCCATCAGTGTGACCGACATTAACACCGGGGAGCTGTTTTTT. This encodes CAISVTDINTGELFF.

V gene TRBV4-1 combines with J gene TRBJ2-7, with 9 bases aligning to TRBD2. Germline V lookup: CDR1 MGHRA, CDR2 YSYEKL. CDR3 length: 16 amino acids. The ends lost 2 bases at V and 3 bases at J; junction bases unmatched: 8. For the CDR3, the DNA is TGCGCCAGCAGCCAAAGGGAGGTAGCGGGAGACTACGAGCAGTACTTC. Protein product: CASSQREVAGDYEQYF.

The chain is built from TRBV5-1 and TRBJ2-1; 9 bases align to TRBD2. The CDR3 length is 17 residues. V was clipped by 4 bases and J by 5 bases; unmatched bases: 13. Germline V gene data show CDR1 as SGHRS and CDR2 as YFSETQ. CDR3 protein: CASSISTGTSRNNEQFF. In DNA form, the CDR3 reads TGCGCCAGCAGCATTTCCACCGGGACTAGCAGAAACAATGAGCAGTTCTTC. The full variable domain, in which reference TRBV5-1 and TRBJ2-1 provide the parts outside the CDR3, is KAGVTQTPRYLIKTRGQQVTLSCSPISGHRSVSWYQQTPGQGLQFLFEYFSETQRNKGNFPGRFSGRQFSNSRSEMNVSTLELGDSALYLCASSISTGTSRNNEQFFGPGTRLTVL.

The chain couples TRBV2 to TRBJ2-7; D gene uncertain. The length of the CDR3 is 12 residues. V lost 6 bases and J lost 3, with 9 bases in between. The germline V gene encodes CDR1 SNHLY and CDR2 FYNNEI. CDR3 sequence: CASRGSYYEQYF. Here the CDR3 DNA reads TGTGCCAGCAGGGGGTCTTACTACGAGCAGTACTTC. The variable domain in full, with the rest retrieved from reference TRBV2 and TRBJ2-7, is EPEVTQTPSHQVTQMGQEVILRCVPISNHLYFYWYRQILGQKVEFLVSFYNNEISEKSEIFDDQFSVERPDGSNFTLKIRSTKLEDSAMYFCASRGSYYEQYFGPGTRLTVT.

This chain links TRBV10-1 with TRBJ2-7, with 9 bases fitting TRBD1. Germline CDR1 and CDR2: WNHNN and SYGVQD (reference sequence). V lost 3 bases, J lost 7 bases, and 4 bases stayed unmatched. The CDR3 length is 13 residues. In DNA, the CDR3 is TGCGCCAGCAGTGAACAGGGGGCGGGGGAGCAGTACTTC. Amino acids: CASSEQGAGEQYF.

This clone was seen only a few times. The chain links TRBV28 to TRBJ1-5, with D possibly being TRBD1 (5 bases). The CDR3 extends over 14 amino acids. Germline loops: CDR1 MDHEN, CDR2 SYDVKM. V was clipped by 3 bases and J by 6 bases, with 12 bases between them. This CDR3 is CASSFGGAGQPQHF. Written as DNA, the CDR3 is TGTGCCAGCAGTTTCGGAGGGGCGGGTCAGCCCCAGCATTTT.

The CDR3 coding sequence is TGTGCCAGTAGTATAGATCCGGGACCGATGTTTGAGCAGTACTTC. Amino acid sequence: CASSIDPGPMFEQYF. This chain connects TRBV19 to TRBJ2-7; D could derive from TRBD1 or TRBD2 (5 bases each). The CDR3 contains 15 residues. Trimming took 0 bases from V and 7 from J, leaving 16 bases between them. Germline CDR1 and CDR2: LNHDA and SQIVND (reference sequence).

The chain has TRBV6-4 and TRBJ2-1; D is possibly TRBD2 (6 bases). Looked up from germline, CDR1 is MRHNA and CDR2 is SNTAGT. CDR3 length: 16 amino acids. V lost 4 bases and J lost 8, with 21 bases in between. CDR3 amino acids: CASSVGSGADPHEQFF. The CDR3 DNA reads as TGTGCCAGCAGTGTAGGTAGCGGAGCGGACCCCCATGAGCAGTTCTTC.

The chain's CDR3 is CASSQITGLNNEKLFF. The CDR3 region has the DNA TGCGCCAGCAGCCAGATTACAGGGTTAAATAATGAAAAACTGTTTTTT. The chain combines TRBV4-1 with TRBJ1-4, with TRBD1 as a possible D gene (6 bases). Trimming cost V 3 bases and J 4 bases, with 15 bases left between them. Germline-derived CDR1 and CDR2 are MGHRA and YSYEKL. The length of the CDR3 is 16 residues.

The chain recombines TRBV27 with TRBJ1-2; D is unresolved. Germline V gene lookup returns CDR1 MNHEY and CDR2 SMNVEV (reference sequence). V lost 4 bases, J lost 1 base, and 19 bases lay in between. CDR3 length: 17 amino acids. For the CDR3, the DNA is TGTGCCAGCAGTTCATATGAGGAGGCGCAGCTTAACTATGGCTACACCTTC. This translates into CASSSYEEAQLNYGYTF.

V and J are TRBV7-6 and TRBJ1-1; D gene unclear. Trimming cost V 1 base and J 2 bases, with 14 bases left between them. The germline V gene encodes CDR1 SGHVS and CDR2 FNYEAQ. The CDR3 spans 16 residues. The CDR3 here is CASSLEGVSVNTEAFF. In nucleotides, the CDR3 is TGTGCCAGCAGCTTAGAGGGAGTGAGTGTAAACACTGAAGCTTTCTTT.

A few counts support this clone. The chain employs TRBV7-3 and TRBJ2-7, with 12 nucleotides matching TRBD2. Germline lookup yields CDR1 SGHTA and CDR2 FQGTGA. The CDR3 has 14 residues. V shed 5 bases and J 2 bases; nucleotides not matched to a gene: 1. The DNA for the CDR3 is TGTGCCAGCAGCGGACTAGCGGGACCCTACGAGCAGTACTTC. It specifies CASSGLAGPYEQYF.

The chain links TRBV7-9 to TRBJ2-5, with 8 positions matching TRBD2. CDR1 is SEHNR, CDR2 FQNEAQ, per germline (reference sequence). Trimming at V came to 5 bases and at J to 4 bases, leaving 3 bases not matched to a gene. The CDR3 consists of 13 residues. In DNA, the CDR3 is TGTGCCAGCAGCCCCAGCGGGGGAGAGACCCAGTACTTC. Its protein is CASSPSGGETQYF.

The chain employs TRBV29-1 and TRBJ1-1; tentative D call: TRBD1 (6 bases). CDR3 length equals 13 residues. Between the trimmed V and J ends, which lost 2 bases and 3 bases, there was a span of 10 bases. The germline V gene has CDR1 SQVTM and CDR2 ANQGSEA. Written as DNA, the CDR3 is TGCAGCGTTGAACTTGGGGGCTACACTGAAGCTTTCTTT. Translated, it gives CSVELGGYTEAFF.

The chain couples TRBV5-1 to TRBJ2-5; 11 nucleotides agree with TRBD2. This CDR3 spans 15 amino acids. Germline CDR1 reads SGHRS; CDR2 reads YFSETQ. The V and J ends lost 0 bases and 3 bases, in that order; junction bases with no gene match: 1. The CDR3 bases are TGCGCCAGCAGCTTGGAGGGACTAGCGGAAGAGACCCAGTACTTC. It yields the protein CASSLEGLAEETQYF.

The genes are TRBV5-6 and TRBJ2-7; perhaps TRBD2 as D (5 bases). The germline V and J ends were trimmed by 2 bases and 1 base, with 10 bases remaining between them. Germline CDR1 reads SGHDT; CDR2 reads YYEEEE. The CDR3 contains 14 residues. CDR3 sequence reads: CASSLVGSSYEQYF. The CDR3 DNA reads TGTGCCAGCAGCTTAGTTGGGAGTTCCTACGAGCAGTACTTC.

V usage is TRBV6-1 and J usage is TRBJ2-1, with D possibly matching TRBD1 (5 bases). Deletions cut 1 base from V and 8 bases from J, with 15 bases between. The length of the CDR3 is 15 residues. CDR1 and CDR2 from the germline V gene are MNHNS and SASEGT. The CDR3: CASSEVWGTLDEQFF. CDR3 DNA sequence: TGTGCCAGCAGTGAAGTTTGGGGCACCCTGGATGAGCAGTTCTTC.

The chain combines TRBV5-1 with TRBJ1-2; weak D call: TRBD1 (6 bases). Between the trimmed V and J ends, which lost 0 bases and 8 bases, there was a span of 8 bases. The CDR3 has 12 residues. The germline gives CDR1 SGHRS, CDR2 YFSETQ. CDR3 coding DNA: TGCGCCAGCAGCTTGGAGGGGGACGGCTACACCTTC. Translating gives CASSLEGDGYTF.

The chain carries TRBV6-6 and TRBJ2-3; D gene uncertain. Trimming cost V 5 bases and J 3 bases, with 9 bases left between them. This CDR3 region has 13 residues. The germline CDR1 and CDR2 sequences are MNHNY and SVGAGI (reference sequence). The CDR3 DNA follows: TGTGCCAGCAGTAGAGTGAGTACAGATACGCAGTATTTT. This translates into CASSRVSTDTQYF.

The chain combines TRBV19 with TRBJ2-1; TRBD1 agrees at 7 bases. The CDR3 spans 17 residues. V lost 0 bases and J lost 10; bases outside the gene matches: 15. CDR1 and CDR2 (germline): LNHDA, SQIVND (reference sequence). In DNA, the CDR3 is TGTGCCAGTAGTATAGACCGGACAGGTAGGGGGATAGGGGAGCAGTTCTTC. This gives the protein CASSIDRTGRGIGEQFF.

This chain links TRBV7-6 with TRBJ2-7; possibly TRBD2 for D (6 bases). CDR1 and CDR2 (germline): SGHVS, FNYEAQ. The CDR3 runs 17 residues. V lost 5 bases to trimming and J lost 3 bases, with 23 bases between them. The CDR3 protein is CASSPMPREEVGYEQYF. CDR3 nucleotides: TGTGCCAGCAGCCCCATGCCCAGGGAGGAGGTCGGCTACGAGCAGTACTTC. Full variable domain (rest looked up from reference TRBV7-6 and TRBJ2-7): GAGVSQSPRYKVTKRGQDVALRCDPISGHVSLYWYRQALGQGPEFLTYFNYEAQQDKSGLPNDRFSAERPEGSISTLTIQRTEQRDSAMYRCASSPMPREEVGYEQYFGPGTRLTVT.

The chain links TRBV4-1 to TRBJ2-1, with D hard to call. There are 16 residues in the CDR3. Per the germline V gene, CDR1 is MGHRA and CDR2 is YSYEKL. V was shortened by 5 bases and J by 0 bases, with 14 bases between the two germline ends. CDR3 region: CASSYQTDSSYNEQFF. The CDR3 DNA reads as TGCGCCAGCAGCTATCAAACCGATAGCTCCTACAATGAGCAGTTCTTC.

This chain uses TRBV2 with TRBJ1-4, with D possibly being TRBD1 (6 bases). Germline V gene data show CDR1 as SNHLY and CDR2 as FYNNEI. V gave up 2 bases and J gave up 7 bases, with 23 bases separating them. This CDR3 contains 18 residues. The CDR3 nucleotides read TGTGCCAGCAGTGAATTGCAGCTTATAGGGGGAGGAGGTGAAAAACTGTTTTTT. Protein: CASSELQLIGGGGEKLFF.

The gene calls are TRBV27 and TRBJ1-1, with D unclear. Trimming shortened V by 2 bases and J by 2 bases, and 18 bases separated the two germline ends. Germline assignment: CDR1 MNHEY and CDR2 SMNVEV (reference sequence). The CDR3 spans 17 residues. The CDR3 sequence is CASSLIPRGGTNTEAFF. CDR3 DNA sequence: TGTGCCAGCAGTTTAATTCCCCGCGGCGGAACCAACACTGAAGCTTTCTTT.